One sample yielded the 25 T cell receptor beta chains listed below, sequenced in a study of blood T cell repertoires in COVID-19. TCRdb keeps only in-frame clones here, not all; method: immunoSEQ multiplex PCR. The table shows about 110,000 clones, with about 80% occurring only once. Sequencing was done on a sample of peripheral blood. These receptors came from a woman older than 75 with acute or convalescent COVID-19.

The CDR3 protein is CASSEGQNVNNEQFF. CDR3 sequence (DNA): TGTGCCAGCAGTGAAGGACAGAACGTCAACAATGAGCAGTTCTTC. This chain joins TRBV2 and TRBJ2-1; possibly TRBD1 for D (5 bases). The CDR3 runs to 15 residues. The germline V gene has CDR1 SNHLY and CDR2 FYNNEI. V lost 1 base to trimming and J lost 5 bases, with 12 bases between them.

The chain joins TRBV9 to TRBJ2-1; no clear D. V gave up 1 base and J gave up 0 bases, with 17 bases separating them. CDR3 size: 18 residues. The germline gives CDR1 SGDLS, CDR2 YYNGEE. CDR3 region: CASSVISQSWSSYNEQFF. CDR3 in DNA: TGTGCCAGCAGCGTAATCAGTCAGTCCTGGAGCTCCTACAATGAGCAGTTCTTC.

The chain couples TRBV5-1 to TRBJ1-5; D gene uncertain. The germline V and J ends were trimmed by 1 base and 2 bases, with 7 bases remaining between them. The CDR3 is 14 residues long. The germline V gene has CDR1 SGHRS and CDR2 YFSETQ. CDR3 sequence reads: CASSLRGGNQPQHF. Here the CDR3 DNA reads TGCGCCAGCAGCTTGAGAGGTGGCAATCAGCCCCAGCATTTT.

The V gene is TRBV28, the J gene TRBJ2-1, with 12 bases aligning to TRBD1. CDR3 length: 18 residues. V shed 1 base, J shed 7 bases, and the junction held 11 bases outside the gene matches. The germline V gene has CDR1 MDHEN and CDR2 SYDVKM. CDR3 sequence reads: CASSLLALGQGAGNEQFF. CDR3 coding DNA: TGTGCCAGCAGTTTATTGGCCCTGGGACAGGGGGCGGGGAATGAGCAGTTCTTC. Complete variable domain (other parts from reference TRBV28 and TRBJ2-1): DVKVTQSSRYLVKRTGEKVFLECVQDMDHENMFWYRQDPGLGLRLIYFSYDVKMKEKGDIPEGYSVSREKKERFSLILESASTNQTSMYLCASSLLALGQGAGNEQFFGPGTRLTVL.

The CDR3 nucleotides read TGTGCCTGGAGAAGGGGGTCCCTAACCTACGAGCAGTACTTC. It yields the protein CAWRRGSLTYEQYF. The chain links TRBV30 to TRBJ2-7; perhaps TRBD1 as D (6 bases). V was pared by 3 bases and J by 2 bases, with 14 bases between. CDR1 and CDR2 (germline): GTSNPN, SVGIG (reference sequence). The CDR3 covers 14 residues.

V and J are TRBV5-1 and TRBJ2-1; D unclear. V lost 4 bases to trimming and J lost 8 bases, with 7 bases between them. The CDR3 spans 11 residues. Germline CDR1 is SGHRS and CDR2 is YFSETQ. This CDR3 reads CASSLLHEQFF. Here the CDR3 DNA reads TGCGCCAGCAGCCTCCTCCATGAGCAGTTCTTC.

The chain links TRBV4-2 to TRBJ2-7; 8 bases are shared with TRBD2. With 1 base clipped from V and 3 bases from J, the junction kept 11 bases outside the gene matches. Germline assignment: CDR1 LGHNA and CDR2 YNFKEQ. The CDR3 is 17 amino acids. The CDR3 DNA reads as TGTGCCAGCAGCCAAGGCCCAGCGGGAGATGTAGGCTACGAGCAGTACTTC. Protein product: CASSQGPAGDVGYEQYF.

This clone was detected many times. This chain links TRBV7-9 with TRBJ2-7; no clear D. The V and J ends lost 2 bases and 1 base respectively, with 6 bases between them. Germline assignment: CDR1 SEHNR and CDR2 FQNEAQ (reference sequence). The CDR3 runs to 13 residues. CDR3 coding DNA: TGTGCCAGCAGCTTATTCCCGTCCTACGAGCAGTACTTC. Amino acids: CASSLFPSYEQYF.

The chain carries TRBV7-3 and TRBJ2-2; 7 bases are a match to TRBD1. The V gene end was trimmed by 1 base and the J gene end by 6 bases; junction bases not matched to a gene: 2. Germline lookup yields CDR1 SGHTA and CDR2 FQGTGA. The CDR3 is 14 residues long. CDR3 in DNA: TGTGCCAGCAGCTTAAAGGGGGCTTCCGGGGAGCTGTTTTTT. Amino acids: CASSLKGASGELFF.

The chain uses TRBV5-1 and TRBJ1-1; D unclear. CDR1 is SGHRS, CDR2 YFSETQ, per germline. V was clipped by 2 bases and J by 0 bases, with 17 bases between them. This CDR3 is 17 amino acids long. DNA for the CDR3: TGCGCCAGCAGCTTAAGCAGCGCAGTTAGCCTGAACACTGAAGCTTTCTTT. This sequence encodes CASSLSSAVSLNTEAFF.

The count of this clone is one. V and J are TRBV14 and TRBJ2-7; 11 bases line up with TRBD2. Losses at the gene ends were 6 bases for V and 6 bases for J; bases not matched to a gene: 4. Germline CDR1 is SGHDN and CDR2 is FVKESK. The CDR3 covers 13 residues. The CDR3 loop is CASRTSGVPEQYF. The CDR3 coding sequence is TGTGCCAGCAGGACTAGCGGGGTACCCGAGCAGTACTTC.

The chain is built from TRBV18 and TRBJ2-3; 7 nucleotides agree with TRBD2. Trimming at V came to 2 bases and at J to 5 bases, leaving 10 bases not matched to a gene. This CDR3 spans 16 amino acids. Looked up from germline, CDR1 is KGHSH and CDR2 is LQKENI. The DNA of the CDR3 is TGTGCCAGCTCACCAGGAAGCGGGGCAGAGGGAGATACGCAGTATTTT. This encodes CASSPGSGAEGDTQYF.

The chain couples TRBV7-9 to TRBJ1-1; D call uncertain. Trimming cost V 5 bases and J 2 bases, with 12 bases left between them. The V gene's germline CDR1 is SEHNR and CDR2 FQNEAQ (reference sequence). The CDR3 is 14 amino acids. The CDR3 sequence: CASSVGGPNTEAFF. CDR3 in DNA: TGTGCCAGCAGCGTCGGTGGGCCCAACACTGAAGCTTTCTTT.

The V and J genes are TRBV2 and TRBJ2-5; weak D call: TRBD1 (6 bases). Germline V gene sequence: CDR1 SNHLY, CDR2 FYNNEI. There are 13 residues in the CDR3. Trimming cost V 6 bases and J 1 base, with 9 bases left between them. CDR3 amino acids: CASSQGIQETQYF. The CDR3 DNA reads as TGTGCCAGCAGCCAGGGGATCCAAGAGACCCAGTACTTC.

V and J are TRBV24-1 and TRBJ2-5, with 8 nucleotides matching TRBD2. The V segment lost 7 bases and the J segment 1 base; nucleotides outside the gene matches: 4. The CDR3 sequence is 14 residues long. In germline, CDR1 is KGHDR, CDR2 SFDVKD. CDR3 in amino acids: CATSRSGSQETQYF. In DNA, the CDR3 is TGTGCCACCAGCAGGAGCGGGAGCCAAGAGACCCAGTACTTC.

The chain uses TRBV5-1 and TRBJ2-1, with 11 bases aligning to TRBD2. Germline CDR1 SGHRS, CDR2 YFSETQ. Losses at the gene ends were 6 bases for V and 5 bases for J; bases not matched to a gene: 10. The length of the CDR3 is 16 residues. CDR3 DNA: TGCGCCAGCAAATTTAGCGGGAGGGGGAGTAACAATGAGCAGTTCTTC. It codes for CASKFSGRGSNNEQFF.

The chain couples TRBV30 to TRBJ1-4; D unclear. The CDR3 runs to 13 residues. Germline assignment: CDR1 GTSNPN and CDR2 SVGIG (reference sequence). The V end was cut by 0 bases, the J end by 8 bases, with 10 bases between. CDR3 region: CAWSVVQIEKLFF. The CDR3 DNA sequence: TGTGCCTGGAGTGTCGTACAGATAGAAAAACTGTTTTTT.

The chain employs TRBV19 and TRBJ2-5; 13 bases are a match to TRBD2. Germline assignment: CDR1 LNHDA and CDR2 SQIVND (reference sequence). This CDR3 is built from 16 residues. Germline trimming cut 6 bases from V and 6 bases from J; bases unmatched to any gene: 10. The CDR3 here is CASSTQLAGGPQTQYF. CDR3 nucleotides: TGTGCCAGTAGCACCCAACTAGCGGGAGGGCCTCAGACCCAGTACTTC.

The chain has TRBV6-4 and TRBJ2-3; a weak D match, TRBD1 (6 bases). Germline V CDR1 and CDR2: MRHNA, SNTAGT. V was clipped by 3 bases and J by 7 bases, with 14 bases between them. CDR3 length: 14 residues. The CDR3 here is CASSETTGTNTQYF. CDR3 coding DNA: TGTGCCAGCAGTGAAACGACGGGGACAAATACGCAGTATTTT.

This sequence joins TRBV28 and TRBJ1-2, with 12 nucleotides matching TRBD1. The V and J ends lost 4 bases and 7 bases, in that order; junction bases with no gene match: 7. Germline values: CDR1 MDHEN, CDR2 SYDVKM. The CDR3 is 15 residues long. CDR3 coding DNA: TGTGCCAGCAGTTCAGCGGGACAGGGGGCGGTTGGCTACACCTTC. Its protein is CASSSAGQGAVGYTF.

The chain employs TRBV7-2 and TRBJ2-1, with 7 nucleotides matching TRBD2. The germline gives CDR1 SGHTA, CDR2 FQGNSA. Losses at the gene ends were 4 bases for V and 1 base for J; bases not matched to a gene: 1. This CDR3 spans 14 amino acids. This CDR3 is CASSWTRSYNEQFF. The CDR3 bases are TGTGCCAGCAGCTGGACTAGATCCTACAATGAGCAGTTCTTC.

This sequence joins TRBV7-2 and TRBJ1-6, with D uncertain. The CDR3 runs 13 residues. Per the germline V gene, CDR1 is SGHTA and CDR2 is FQGNSA. With 5 bases removed from V and 10 bases from J, the gap between germline ends came to 12 bases. The CDR3 DNA reads as TGTGCCAGCAGCAATCCTAATTCCTCACCCCTCCACTTT. This gives the protein CASSNPNSSPLHF.

V gene TRBV3-1 (or the pseudogene TRBV3-2) combines with J gene TRBJ2-1; D not resolved. Germline CDR1 is LGHDT and CDR2 is YNNKEL (reference sequence). This CDR3 comprises 14 residues. Trimming removed 1 base from V and 6 bases from J, with 10 bases in between. The CDR3 protein is CASSQGAQGNEQFF. The CDR3 nucleotides read TGTGCCAGCAGCCAAGGGGCCCAAGGCAATGAGCAGTTCTTC.

The chain uses TRBV4-2 and TRBJ1-2, with D perhaps matching TRBD1 (5 bases). There are 15 residues in the CDR3. The germline V gene encodes CDR1 LGHNA and CDR2 YNFKEQ. V dropped 0 bases and J dropped 8 bases, with 16 bases sitting between them. The chain's CDR3 is CASSQELLGVEGYTF. The CDR3, as DNA: TGTGCCAGCAGCCAAGAGTTGTTAGGGGTTGAGGGCTACACCTTC.

This rearrangement joins TRBV27 to TRBJ1-1; D perhaps matches TRBD1 (5 bases). V lost 5 bases and J 1 base, leaving 5 bases between the germline ends. This CDR3 has 12 amino acids. Germline CDR1 MNHEY, CDR2 SMNVEV (reference sequence). The CDR3 DNA sequence: TGTGCCAGCAGTCAGGGGAACACTGAAGCTTTCTTT. Translation gives CASSQGNTEAFF.